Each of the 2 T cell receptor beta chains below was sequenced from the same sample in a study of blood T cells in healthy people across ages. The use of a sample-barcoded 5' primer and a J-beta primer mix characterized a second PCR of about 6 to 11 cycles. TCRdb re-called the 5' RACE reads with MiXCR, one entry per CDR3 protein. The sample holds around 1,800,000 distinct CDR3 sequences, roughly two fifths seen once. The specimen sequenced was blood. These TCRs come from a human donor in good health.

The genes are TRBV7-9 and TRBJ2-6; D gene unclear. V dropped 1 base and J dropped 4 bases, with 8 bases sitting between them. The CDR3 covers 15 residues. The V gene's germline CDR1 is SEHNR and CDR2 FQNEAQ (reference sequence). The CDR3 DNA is TGTGCCAGCAGCTTAGGGCCCCCCGGGGCCAACGTCCTGACTTTC. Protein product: CASSLGPPGANVLTF.

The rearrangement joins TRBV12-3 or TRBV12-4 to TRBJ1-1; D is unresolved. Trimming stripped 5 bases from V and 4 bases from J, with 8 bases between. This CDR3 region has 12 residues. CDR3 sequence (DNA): TGTGCCAGCAGTAGAGAGGTCACTGAAGCTTTCTTT. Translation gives CASSREVTEAFF.